These 18 T cell receptor beta chains were sequenced from one sample in a study of blood T cells in healthy people across ages. It was with a sample-barcoded 5' primer and a J-beta primer mix that a second PCR of roughly 7 to 12 cycles was run. TCRdb re-analysed the 5' RACE reads in MiXCR, keeping a single row per CDR3 protein. The data show approximately 350,000 distinct CDR3 sequences, roughly half seen once. Sequenced material: blood. Receptor source: a man in his fifties or sixties in good health.

V is TRBV18 and J is TRBJ2-1; D is perhaps TRBD1 (6 bases). Germline CDR1 is KGHSH and CDR2 is LQKENI. V lost 1 base, J lost 13 bases, and 20 bases lay in between. The CDR3 spans 15 residues. CDR3 sequence (DNA): TGTGCCAGCTCACCACGACAGGCCAACCAAGAGACCCAGTTCTTC. This translates into CASSPRQANQETQFF.

This clonotype has only one observation. This chain connects TRBV14 to TRBJ2-7; D could derive from TRBD1 or TRBD2 (6 bases each). The length of the CDR3 is 14 residues. V lost 1 base, J lost 5 bases, and 12 bases lay in between. Looked up from germline, CDR1 is SGHDN and CDR2 is FVKESK. The CDR3 sequence is CASSQGQAGHEQYF. The CDR3 DNA is TGTGCCAGCAGCCAAGGACAGGCGGGGCACGAGCAGTACTTC.

The chain carries TRBV27 and TRBJ2-7, with 8 positions matching TRBD1. The CDR3 runs to 15 residues. The ends lost 4 bases at V and 0 bases at J; junction bases unmatched: 5. Germline V gene sequence: CDR1 MNHEY, CDR2 SMNVEV (reference sequence). Here the CDR3 reads CASSSSDRGSYEQYF. CDR3 nucleotide sequence: TGTGCCAGCAGTTCCTCTGACAGGGGCTCCTACGAGCAGTACTTC.

This chain connects TRBV4-3 to TRBJ2-1, with 11 bases aligning to TRBD2. The CDR3 extends over 20 amino acids. CDR1 LGHNA and CDR2 YSLEER come from the germline V gene. Trimming took 5 bases from V and 12 from J; bases not matched to a gene: 27. The CDR3, as DNA: TGCGCCAGCAGCAGACAGCTTAATAGCGGGAGGGCCGGGAAGCGGCGTGCGCAGTTCTTC. This gives the protein CASSRQLNSGRAGKRRAQFF.

V gene TRBV30 combines with J gene TRBJ2-1; D not certain. The germline gives CDR1 GTSNPN, CDR2 SVGIG (reference sequence). CDR3 size: 11 residues. V lost 2 bases to trimming and J lost 10 bases, with 9 bases between them. The DNA for the CDR3 is TGTGCCTGGAGTCCCCGGCAAGAGCAGTTCTTC. It encodes CAWSPRQEQFF.

This chain links TRBV5-1 with TRBJ2-1, with D possibly called TRBD1 or TRBD2 (5 bases each). In germline, CDR1 is SGHRS, CDR2 YFSETQ. The CDR3 consists of 16 residues. V was shortened by 0 bases and J by 1 base, with 11 bases between the two germline ends. The CDR3, as DNA: TGCGCCAGCAGCTTGGACACGGGACCTTCCTACAATGAGCAGTTCTTC. Amino acids: CASSLDTGPSYNEQFF.

V is TRBV7-3 and J is TRBJ2-3, with a possible D match to TRBD2 (6 bases). Germline CDR1 and CDR2: SGHTA and FQGTGA. The CDR3 contains 19 residues. Trimming took off 1 base at V and 1 base at J, with 21 bases between the two ends. CDR3 sequence (DNA): TGTGCCAGCAGCTTAAAGGGGCCGGGTGAGCGGGCGGGCACAGATACGCAGTATTTT. Protein sequence: CASSLKGPGERAGTDTQYF.

The chain links TRBV29-1 to TRBJ2-5, with D uncertain. Per the germline V gene, CDR1 is SQVTM and CDR2 is ANQGSEA. Trimming stripped 3 bases from V and 2 bases from J, with 7 bases between. CDR3 length: 12 amino acids. CDR3: CSVEDGQETQYF. DNA for the CDR3: TGCAGCGTTGAGGACGGACAAGAGACCCAGTACTTC.

The rearrangement uses TRBV5-6 and TRBJ2-1; D unclear. CDR3 length: 15 residues. The V end was cut by 4 bases, the J end by 5 bases, with 16 bases between. Germline lookup yields CDR1 SGHDT and CDR2 YYEEEE. The CDR3 bases are TGTGCCAGCAGCCCATCAGGAATGGGAAACAATGAGCAGTTCTTC. The encoded protein is CASSPSGMGNNEQFF. Looking up the rest from reference TRBV5-6 and TRBJ2-1 gives the full variable domain: DAGVTQSPTHLIKTRGQQVTLRCSPKSGHDTVSWYQQALGQGPQFIFQYYEEEERQRGNFPDRFSGHQFPNYSSELNVNALLLGDSALYLCASSPSGMGNNEQFFGPGTRLTVL.

The chain couples TRBV7-9 to TRBJ2-5; D might be TRBD2 (6 bases). Germline CDR1 is SEHNR and CDR2 is FQNEAQ (reference sequence). The V and J ends lost 5 bases and 4 bases respectively, with 17 bases between them. The CDR3 extends over 15 amino acids. This chain's CDR3 is CASSQLATGRETQYF. CDR3 DNA sequence: TGTGCCAGCAGCCAACTAGCTACCGGGAGAGAGACCCAGTACTTC. The variable domain in full, completed from reference TRBV7-9 and TRBJ2-5, reads DTGVSQNPRHKITKRGQNVTFRCDPISEHNRLYWYRQTLGQGPEFLTYFQNEAQLEKSRLLSDRFSAERPKGSFSTLEIQRTEQGDSAMYLCASSQLATGRETQYFGPGTRLLVL.

This clonotype was detected a few times. With a much larger clone just one base away, this may be a read error. The chain carries TRBV3-1 and TRBJ2-4, with D maybe TRBD2 (5 bases). This CDR3 spans 14 amino acids. The V gene's germline CDR1 is LGHDT and CDR2 YNNKEL (reference sequence). Trimming removed 2 bases at V and 13 bases at J, with 18 bases between. CDR3 DNA: TGTGCCAGCAGCCAAAATCCGGCCGACTACGGGCAGTACTTC. This gives the protein CASSQNPADYGQYF.

CDR3 coding DNA: TGTGCCAGCAGCTACCGGGACAGGGGTGTCGGTGAGCAGTTCTTC. Protein sequence: CASSYRDRGVGEQFF. V is TRBV7-3 and J is TRBJ2-1; TRBD1 matches at 10 bases. V lost 4 bases and J lost 9; bases outside the gene matches: 9. Germline V gene sequence: CDR1 SGHTA, CDR2 FQGTGA. This CDR3 spans 15 amino acids.

The chain carries TRBV5-6 and TRBJ1-5; 9 nucleotides agree with TRBD1. V lost 2 bases and J lost 5; bases outside the gene matches: 2. The CDR3 extends over 14 amino acids. Germline CDR1 is SGHDT and CDR2 is YYEEEE. This chain's CDR3 is CASSFGTGYQPQHF. In DNA, the CDR3 is TGTGCCAGCAGCTTCGGGACAGGGTATCAGCCCCAGCATTTT.

The chain couples TRBV6-5 to TRBJ2-3; D not resolved. Trimming left V 2 bases short and J 4 bases short, with 10 bases between. This CDR3 is built from 14 residues. The V gene's germline CDR1 is MNHEY and CDR2 SVGAGI. The CDR3, as DNA: TGTGCCAGCAGTTACCGGCCTGTCCCAGATACGCAGTATTTT. Protein product: CASSYRPVPDTQYF.

The rearrangement joins TRBV6-5 to TRBJ1-2; TRBD1 agrees at 7 bases. From germline, CDR1 is MNHEY and CDR2 SVGAGI. With V trimmed by 7 bases and J by 2 bases, 7 bases remained unmatched. This CDR3 is 14 amino acids long. This CDR3 reads CASTRTGANYGYTF. In DNA form, the CDR3 reads TGTGCCAGCACCAGAACAGGGGCCAACTATGGCTACACCTTC.

The chain has TRBV7-9 and TRBJ2-5, with TRBD2 identical over 13 bases. The CDR3 covers 18 residues. In germline, CDR1 is SEHNR, CDR2 FQNEAQ (reference sequence). V was clipped by 4 bases and J by 9 bases; unmatched bases: 17. The CDR3 coding sequence is TGTGCCAGCAGCTCGCCCGCGGGACTAGCGGGGCGCTGGTGGGCCCAGTACTTC. Its translation is CASSSPAGLAGRWWAQYF.

This clonotype was observed a handful of times. This chain uses TRBV9 with TRBJ2-1; 7 bases match TRBD2. Per germline, CDR1 SGDLS and CDR2 YYNGEE. J was trimmed by 6 bases and V by 3 bases; bases with no gene match: 6. The CDR3 has 14 amino acids. CDR3 loop: CASSAQRGSNEQFF. CDR3 in DNA: TGTGCCAGCAGCGCGCAGCGGGGAAGCAATGAGCAGTTCTTC.

The chain joins TRBV4-2 to TRBJ2-1; no clear D. The CDR3 has 12 amino acids. From germline, CDR1 is LGHNA and CDR2 YNFKEQ. Trimming left V 11 bases short and J 6 bases short, with 14 bases between. In DNA form, the CDR3 reads TGTGCCGCGGCCCGCGGTTTCAATGAGCAGTTCTTC. The encoded protein is CAAARGFNEQFF.